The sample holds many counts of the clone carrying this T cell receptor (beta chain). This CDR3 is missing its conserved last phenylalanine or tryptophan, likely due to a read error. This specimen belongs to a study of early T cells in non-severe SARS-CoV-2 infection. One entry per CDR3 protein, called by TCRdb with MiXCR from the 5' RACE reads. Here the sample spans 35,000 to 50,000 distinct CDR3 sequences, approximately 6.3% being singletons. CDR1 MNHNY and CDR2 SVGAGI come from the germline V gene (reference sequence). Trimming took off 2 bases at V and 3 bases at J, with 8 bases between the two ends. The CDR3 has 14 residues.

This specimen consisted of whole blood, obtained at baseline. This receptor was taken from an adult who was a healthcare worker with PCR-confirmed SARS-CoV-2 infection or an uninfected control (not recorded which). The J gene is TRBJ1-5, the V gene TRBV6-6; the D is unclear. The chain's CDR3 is CASSYDGTNQPQHL. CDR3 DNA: TGTGCCAGCAGTTACGATGGCACCAATCAGCCCCAGCATTTA.